This T cell receptor beta chain was identified in a study of T cell changes during pregnancy in multiple sclerosis. V was clipped by 1 base and J by 2 bases; unmatched bases: 3. The germline V gene encodes CDR1 MGHRA and CDR2 YSYEKL. This CDR3 is built from 16 residues. Repertoires were generated with immunoSEQ multiplex PCR, while TCRdb's copy carries only in-frame clones and drops some. The table includes approximately 89,000 clones, 85% to 95% detected once. The chain joins TRBV4-1 to TRBJ2-2; 8 positions agree with TRBD2. This receptor was identified in a female donor in good health, enrolled as a control in a pregnancy study. The sequenced sample was peripheral blood, obtained after pregnancy. The CDR3 DNA reads as TGCGCCAGCAGCCAAGCCGGGAGGGTTAACACCGGGGAGCTGTTTTTT. It translates to CASSQAGRVNTGELFF.